Given below is one TCR beta chain in context. As handled by the study authors: By means of reference gene primer amplification, nucleated cell counts were estimated. Data came from immunoSEQ multiplex PCR; TCRdb stores just in-frame clones and leaves some out. The V and J calls and clone size are taken from that table; D and trimming were inferred from the DNA. The table includes 200,000 or so clones, about 91% detected once. The data were taken from a study of blood T cell repertoires in COVID-19. Background on the study: The study drew acute and convalescent COVID-19 samples from the United States, Italy and Spain.

The V segment lost 2 bases and the J segment 5 bases; nucleotides outside the gene matches: 2. Germline V lookup: CDR1 ENHRY, CDR2 SYGVKD. This CDR3 has 13 residues. This sequence originates from a woman aged 35 to 49 with acute COVID-19. This chain joins TRBV10-3 and TRBJ1-2; 7 bases are a match to TRBD1. The sequenced sample was PBMCs or T cells enriched from blood (not recorded which). The CDR3 reads CAISEDREYGYTF. The CDR3 DNA follows: TGTGCCATCAGTGAGGACAGGGAATATGGCTACACCTTC.